The clone carrying this T cell receptor beta chain showed up just a few times. The sample is drawn from a study of T cells after yellow fever vaccination. In making TCR cDNA, 5'RACE template switching added a universal primer site and UMIs to it. TCRdb redid the calling of the 5' RACE reads with MiXCR, one entry per CDR3 protein. Of 250,000 to 400,000 distinct CDR3 sequences listed, over 3.5% are singletons. Germline loops: CDR1 MNHEY, CDR2 SMNVEV (reference sequence). This CDR3 region has 14 residues. Trimming cost V 2 bases and J 7 bases, with 14 bases left between them. The sample in question was PBMCs, obtained 15 days after the yellow fever booster vaccination. This sequence was found in a man between 18 and 35 years old who received the YFV17D yellow fever vaccine. The gene calls are TRBV27 and TRBJ2-5, with D possibly matching TRBD2 (5 bases). DNA for the CDR3: TGTGCCAGCAGTTTAGGGGAGACTTCTTCGACCCAGTACTTC. This translates into CASSLGETSSTQYF.